The present entry profiles one TCR beta chain with its context. This sample stems from a study of control samples from healthy donors and cancer patients. The CDR3 has 13 amino acids. V lost 0 bases, J lost 4 bases, and 7 bases lay in between. Per the germline V gene, CDR1 is GTSNPN and CDR2 is SVGIG (reference sequence). Sequenced by immunoSEQ multiplex PCR; TCRdb stores in-frame clones only, minus some. The repertoire holds about 150,000 clones, with 75% to 95% as singletons. Sequenced input: blood. J is TRBJ2-1 and V is TRBV30; D gene unclear. The clonotype originates from a man younger than 40 in good health. For the CDR3, the DNA is TGTGCCTGGAGTGTACTCCAGTACAATGAGCAGTTCTTC. It yields the protein CAWSVLQYNEQFF.